The 24 T cell receptor beta chains in this list originate from one sample, sequenced in a study of CXCR3-negative and CXCR3-positive naive CD8 T cells. UMI-tagged TRB cDNA libraries were built via 5' RACE. Reanalyzing the 5' RACE reads, TCRdb keeps one entry per CDR3 protein, without DNA. This table holds around 45,000 distinct CDR3 sequences. Sequencing was done on a sample of naive CXCR3- CD8+ T cells from blood. Subset denoted: CD45RO-CCR7+CD27+CD95- naive CD8+ T cells lacking CXCR3 (TNR3-). The receptor source for this set is a human donor in good health. Some clones in this sample may be carry-over from other donors' samples.

The V call is TRBV10-3, the J call TRBJ2-7; TCRdb selects TRBD1, and the lack of DNA leaves this call unchecked. The germline gives CDR1 ENHRY, CDR2 SYGVKD. This CDR3 has 12 amino acids. The CDR3 loop reads CATGQGAYEQYF.

CDR3 amino acids: CASSLSRAGELFF. The rearrangement links TRBV28 to TRBJ2-2. The CDR3 runs to 13 residues. The germline V gene has CDR1 MDHEN and CDR2 SYDVKM.

This clonotype is identified as medium-sized from frequency. The chain employs TRBV7-6 and TRBJ1-4. From germline, CDR1 is SGHVS and CDR2 FNYEAQ. This CDR3 contains 14 residues. The CDR3 sequence: CASSLMGGNEKLFF. Full variable domain (missing parts from reference TRBV7-6 and TRBJ1-4): GAGVSQSPRYKVTKRGQDVALRCDPISGHVSLYWYRQALGQGPEFLTYFNYEAQQDKSGLPNDRFSAERPEGSISTLTIQRTEQRDSAMYRCASSLMGGNEKLFFGSGTQLSVL.

This chain links TRBV5-6 with TRBJ1-1; TCRdb's D call of TRBD1 is untestable without DNA. The CDR3 is made up of 12 amino acids. Germline lookup yields CDR1 SGHDT and CDR2 YYEEEE. This chain's CDR3 is CASSLTGGIAFF. The full variable domain, completed using reference TRBV5-6 and TRBJ1-1, is DAGVTQSPTHLIKTRGQQVTLRCSPKSGHDTVSWYQQALGQGPQFIFQYYEEEERQRGNFPDRFSGHQFPNYSSELNVNALLLGDSALYLCASSLTGGIAFFGQGTRLTVV.

The V and J genes are TRBV25-1 and TRBJ1-4; TCRdb designates TRBD1, a call that cannot be tested without DNA. The CDR3 runs 18 residues. CDR1 and CDR2 (germline): MGHDK, SYGVNS. The CDR3 loop reads CASSGPRPRGRGGEKLFF.

V gene TRBV27 combines with J gene TRBJ2-7. Germline V gene lookup returns CDR1 MNHEY and CDR2 SMNVEV (reference sequence). CDR3 length: 13 amino acids. The CDR3 protein is CASSAGTTYEQYF.

This rearrangement joins TRBV28 to TRBJ2-1; the TCRdb call, TRBD2, lacks DNA for checking. This CDR3 is 15 amino acids long. In germline, CDR1 is MDHEN, CDR2 SYDVKM. CDR3 in amino acids: CASGLAGEPYNEQFF.

This chain connects TRBV7-9 to TRBJ2-1. The germline V gene has CDR1 SEHNR and CDR2 FQNEAQ (reference sequence). The CDR3 extends over 15 amino acids. The CDR3 loop is CASSLVMGSYNEQFF.

This rearrangement joins TRBV6-5 to TRBJ1-1; TCRdb lists TRBD1, though no DNA is available to test this call. The germline V gene encodes CDR1 MNHEY and CDR2 SVGAGI. The CDR3 has 15 residues. This CDR3 is CASSYDSPVDTEAFF.

The genes are TRBV6-2 or TRBV6-3 and TRBJ2-7. The CDR3 consists of 12 residues. From germline, CDR1 is MNHEY and CDR2 SVGEGT. CDR3 amino acids: CASSYSPYEQYF.

The chain carries TRBV29-1 and TRBJ2-1; the D gene TCRdb calls, TRBD2, cannot be checked with no DNA. The CDR3 contains 11 residues. Germline lookup yields CDR1 SQVTM and CDR2 ANQGSEA. CDR3 region: CAGSSYNEQFF.

The V gene is TRBV10-3, the J gene TRBJ2-1; checking the TCRdb D call of TRBD2 is not possible without DNA. Germline CDR1 and CDR2: ENHRY and SYGVKD. The CDR3 length is 12 residues. CDR3: CATWTSGNEQFF.

The gene calls are TRBV6-6 and TRBJ2-1; TCRdb gives TRBD2 as the D gene, but with no DNA this cannot be confirmed. Germline V gene lookup returns CDR1 MNHNY and CDR2 SVGAGI (reference sequence). CDR3 length equals 19 residues. CDR3 amino acids: CASSLALAGGKSSYNEQFF.

This rearrangement joins TRBV10-3 to TRBJ1-5. This CDR3 has 12 residues. Germline CDR1 ENHRY, CDR2 SYGVKD. CDR3 amino acids: CAISENAWPQHF.

V is TRBV28 and J is TRBJ2-2; no DNA is available, so the TRBD1 call from TCRdb remains unchecked. Germline V gives CDR1 MDHEN, CDR2 SYDVKM. The CDR3 has 15 amino acids. This CDR3 is CASSFPTGNTGELFF.

The CDR3 sequence is CSARGWKDYEQYF. This chain connects TRBV20-1 to TRBJ2-7. CDR1 and CDR2 (germline): DFQATT, SNEGSKA (reference sequence). The CDR3 has 13 residues.

V and J are TRBV7-8 and TRBJ2-2. Germline loops: CDR1 SGHVS, CDR2 FQNEAQ. The CDR3 length is 16 residues. The chain's CDR3 is CASTTAADGNTGELFF. The full variable domain, with the rest looked up from reference TRBV7-8 and TRBJ2-2, is GAGVSQSPRYKVAKRGQDVALRCDPISGHVSLFWYQQALGQGPEFLTYFQNEAQLDKSGLPSDRFFAERPEGSVSTLKIQRTQQEDSAVYLCASTTAADGNTGELFFGEGSRLTVL.

The rearrangement joins TRBV6-5 to TRBJ2-3; the D gene TCRdb calls, TRBD2, cannot be checked with no DNA. The CDR3 is 15 residues long. Germline CDR1 reads MNHEY; CDR2 reads SVGAGI. CDR3 sequence reads: CASSRTSGGPDTQYF.

The chain is built from TRBV10-3 and TRBJ2-1. The CDR3 totals 13 residues. Looked up from germline, CDR1 is ENHRY and CDR2 is SYGVKD. The CDR3: CAISEFRLNEQFF.

This rearrangement joins TRBV20-1 to TRBJ2-5; TCRdb selects TRBD1, and the lack of DNA leaves this call unchecked. The CDR3 has 16 amino acids. Germline V gene data show CDR1 as DFQATT and CDR2 as SNEGSKA (reference sequence). This CDR3 reads CSARLGWTGDLETQYF.

This chain links TRBV7-6 with TRBJ2-1; TCRdb lists TRBD2, though no DNA is available to test this call. Germline CDR1 reads SGHVS; CDR2 reads FNYEAQ. CDR3 size: 15 residues. The CDR3 sequence: CASSTSGGGYNEQFF.

This chain connects TRBV5-6 to TRBJ1-1; TCRdb lists TRBD1, though no DNA is available to test this call. The germline V gene encodes CDR1 SGHDT and CDR2 YYEEEE. CDR3 length: 14 amino acids. The CDR3 loop reads CASSWTGGDSEAFF.

This sequence joins TRBV7-9 and TRBJ1-4; the D gene TCRdb calls, TRBD1, cannot be checked with no DNA. The germline V gene encodes CDR1 SEHNR and CDR2 FQNEAQ (reference sequence). CDR3 length equals 12 residues. The chain's CDR3 is CASGTGGEKLFF.

The chain employs TRBV29-1 and TRBJ2-7; TCRdb's D call of TRBD1 is untestable without DNA. The germline V gene encodes CDR1 SQVTM and CDR2 ANQGSEA. The CDR3 is 13 amino acids. The CDR3 loop reads CSVRAGGPSEQYF.